The 22 T cell receptor beta chains listed next were all sequenced from one sample in a study of breast tumors, draining lymph nodes, adjacent tissues (dated by TCRdb to 2016 to 2017). The library came from multiplex PCR. TCRdb shows the sequencer as Illumina HiSeq 2000. TCRdb reprocessing: public reads trimmed at Q25 with fastp, clones called with MiXCR, in-frame beta chains kept. One record per CDR3 amino acid sequence lists the most common genes and DNA. Recorded for this sample are under 45,000 distinct CDR3 sequences; 30% to 45% of them occurred a single time. Jointly, the top ten make up 9.5% to 13% of the sample. Material: breast tumor tissue. The receptor set was obtained from a female donor with breast cancer. Some clones in this sample may be carry-over from other donors' samples.

This clonotype came up many times. The J gene is TRBJ2-3, the V gene TRBV7-9, with no clear D. The CDR3 contains 17 residues. Germline V CDR1 and CDR2: SEHNR, FQNEAQ (reference sequence). V lost 1 base and J lost 0, with 14 bases in between. As DNA, the CDR3 is TGTGCCAGCAGCTTAGGGGCGTCCTTTCTAAGCACAGATACGCAGTATTTT. Its translation is CASSLGASFLSTDTQYF. The full variable domain, with the rest looked up from reference TRBV7-9 and TRBJ2-3, is DTGVSQNPRHKITKRGQNVTFRCDPISEHNRLYWYRQTLGQGPEFLTYFQNEAQLEKSRLLSDRFSAERPKGSFSTLEIQRTEQGDSAMYLCASSLGASFLSTDTQYFGPGTRLTVL.

Many counts were recorded for this clonotype. The chain has TRBV3-1 and TRBJ2-7; TRBD2 agrees at 7 bases. Per the germline V gene, CDR1 is LGHDT and CDR2 is YNNKEL (reference sequence). The V gene end was trimmed by 4 bases and the J gene end by 4 bases; junction bases not matched to a gene: 4. The CDR3 consists of 13 residues. The CDR3 is CASSLRLAYEQYF. CDR3 DNA: TGTGCCAGCAGCCTGAGACTAGCATACGAGCAGTACTTC.

At least ten counts were recorded for this clonotype. The V and J genes are TRBV24-1 and TRBJ1-2; the D gene is possibly TRBD1 (6 bases). The CDR3 contains 14 residues. The germline gives CDR1 KGHDR, CDR2 SFDVKD. The V end lost 4 bases, the J end lost 2 bases, and 10 bases lay between the germline ends. The CDR3 sequence is CATSDPDRNYGYTF. The DNA of the CDR3 is TGTGCCACCAGTGACCCCGACAGGAACTATGGCTACACCTTC.

This clonotype was picked up many times. The genes are TRBV12-3 or TRBV12-4 and TRBJ1-5; TRBD1 is a possible D gene (5 bases). The CDR3 runs 14 residues. The V end lost 3 bases, the J end lost 1 base, and 7 bases lay between the germline ends. CDR3 nucleotide sequence: TGTGCCAGCAGTTTGGGGGGGAGCAATCAGCCCCAGCATTTT. Translating gives CASSLGGSNQPQHF.

This clonotype was recorded many times. This chain links TRBV7-8 with TRBJ2-5; 7 bases are a match to TRBD2. Germline V lookup: CDR1 SGHVS, CDR2 FQNEAQ. Trimming at V came to 1 base and at J to 7 bases, leaving 6 bases not matched to a gene. This CDR3 region has 14 residues. CDR3: CASSLGGGTGTQYF. DNA for the CDR3: TGTGCCAGCAGCTTAGGGGGGGGAACCGGGACCCAGTACTTC.

The sample holds many counts of this clonotype. The gene calls are TRBV24-1 and TRBJ2-1, with 10 bases matching TRBD2. J gave up 4 bases and V 3 bases, and 8 bases lay outside the gene matches. This CDR3 has 17 amino acids. Looked up from germline, CDR1 is KGHDR and CDR2 is SFDVKD. The CDR3 region has the DNA TGTGCCACCAGTGATGGGGCTAGCGGGAGATCTTACAATGAGCAGTTCTTC. The encoded protein is CATSDGASGRSYNEQFF.

This clonotype showed up many times. This chain connects TRBV25-1 to TRBJ2-1; D may be TRBD2 (5 bases). Germline V gene sequence: CDR1 MGHDK, CDR2 SYGVNS. V was clipped by 4 bases and J by 5 bases, with 12 bases between them. This CDR3 spans 14 amino acids. The DNA for the CDR3 is TGTGCCAGCAGTGCTACTAGGGTTAACAATGAGCAGTTCTTC. This encodes CASSATRVNNEQFF. Supplemented by reference TRBV25-1 and TRBJ2-1, the full variable domain reads EADIYQTPRYLVIGTGKKITLECSQTMGHDKMYWYQQDPGMELHLIHYSYGVNSTEKGDLSSESTVSRIRTEHFPLTLESARPSHTSQYLCASSATRVNNEQFFGPGTRLTVL.

V gene TRBV5-1 combines with J gene TRBJ2-3; D is perhaps TRBD2 (6 bases). CDR3 size: 14 residues. Germline V gene sequence: CDR1 SGHRS, CDR2 YFSETQ. Trimming shortened V by 4 bases and J by 5 bases, and 14 bases separated the two germline ends. The CDR3 sequence is CASSRGLQGDTQYF. CDR3 coding DNA: TGCGCCAGCAGCCGGGGACTCCAAGGAGATACGCAGTATTTT.

V and J are TRBV12-3 or TRBV12-4 and TRBJ1-5; D is possibly TRBD1 (5 bases). V lost 4 bases and J lost 0, with 10 bases in between. CDR3 length equals 15 residues. CDR3 DNA sequence: TGTGCCAGCAGTTCAGGGACGGATAGCAATCAGCCCCAGCATTTT. Translated: CASSSGTDSNQPQHF.

This chain joins TRBV4-1 and TRBJ1-6; TRBD1 matches 8 bases. The CDR3 runs to 16 residues. Germline V gene sequence: CDR1 MGHRA, CDR2 YSYEKL. With 4 bases clipped from V and 6 bases from J, the junction kept 8 bases outside the gene matches. CDR3 coding DNA: TGCGCCAGCAGCCCTGGACAGGGCGTCGGTAATTCACCCCTCCACTTT. It encodes CASSPGQGVGNSPLHF.

This rearrangement joins TRBV6-2 or TRBV6-3 to TRBJ1-6; 8 positions agree with TRBD1. The CDR3 loop spans 13 amino acids. The V segment lost 6 bases and the J segment 7 bases; nucleotides outside the gene matches: 2. Germline V gene sequence: CDR1 MNHEY, CDR2 SVGEGT. The CDR3 DNA sequence: TGTGCCAGCAGGGACAGGGTCAATTCACCCCTCCACTTT. It codes for CASRDRVNSPLHF.

For this clonotype: A read error is possible here, since a much larger clone lies one base away. V gene TRBV5-4 combines with J gene TRBJ2-2, with 7 bases aligning to TRBD2. CDR3 length: 17 residues. Germline assignment: CDR1 SGHNT and CDR2 YYREEE (reference sequence). CDR3 amino acids: CASSSLSALGYGGGLFF. The CDR3 DNA follows: TGTGCCAGCAGCTCTTTGTCGGCCCTTGGGTACGGCGGGGGGCTGTTTTTT.

The V and J genes are TRBV5-1 and TRBJ2-7; D may correspond to TRBD1 or TRBD2 (5 bases each). The CDR3 loop spans 14 amino acids. Looked up from germline, CDR1 is SGHRS and CDR2 is YFSETQ. Trimming removed 3 bases at V and 6 bases at J, with 16 bases between. The CDR3 DNA reads as TGCGCCAGCAGCTCCGGGGCCCCGGGAATCGAGCAGTACTTC. It codes for CASSSGAPGIEQYF.

This clonotype was seen ten or more times. This chain uses TRBV11-2 with TRBJ2-3; unclear D gene. The CDR3 contains 14 residues. Germline loops: CDR1 SGHAT, CDR2 FQNNGV. V was cut by 1 base and J by 6 bases, with 11 bases left in between. This CDR3 is CASSLGVFRDTQYF. In DNA form, the CDR3 reads TGTGCCAGCAGCTTAGGAGTATTCAGGGATACGCAGTATTTT.

The V gene is TRBV28, the J gene TRBJ1-5; perhaps TRBD1 as D (5 bases). With 2 bases removed from V and 6 bases from J, the gap between germline ends came to 11 bases. The germline CDR1 and CDR2 sequences are MDHEN and SYDVKM. The CDR3 consists of 14 residues. The CDR3 coding sequence is TGTGCCAGCAGTTTAGGTGGGGCGAGTCAGCCCCAGCATTTT. Encoded protein: CASSLGGASQPQHF. The full variable domain, with the rest looked up from reference TRBV28 and TRBJ1-5, is DVKVTQSSRYLVKRTGEKVFLECVQDMDHENMFWYRQDPGLGLRLIYFSYDVKMKEKGDIPEGYSVSREKKERFSLILESASTNQTSMYLCASSLGGASQPQHFGDGTRLSIL.

The sample holds many counts of this clonotype. This chain joins TRBV2 and TRBJ2-4; D call uncertain. V gave up 9 bases and J gave up 5 bases, with 14 bases separating them. The CDR3 loop spans 13 amino acids. The V gene's germline CDR1 is SNHLY and CDR2 FYNNEI. The CDR3, as DNA: TGTGCCAGGGGTGGGGTCACAGAAAACATTCAGTACTTC. Translation gives CARGGVTENIQYF.

This clonotype was detected ten times or more. This sequence joins TRBV11-2 and TRBJ2-2; TRBD2 matches at 7 bases. The ends lost 1 base at V and 2 bases at J; junction bases unmatched: 4. The CDR3 is 16 residues long. Germline V gene data show CDR1 as SGHAT and CDR2 as FQNNGV. The chain's CDR3 is CASSLGGDYNTGELFF. Here the CDR3 DNA reads TGTGCCAGCAGCTTAGGGGGGGACTATAACACCGGGGAGCTGTTTTTT.

Ten or more counts support this clonotype. This chain connects TRBV5-1 to TRBJ2-7; 13 nucleotides line up with TRBD2. Germline lookup yields CDR1 SGHRS and CDR2 YFSETQ. V was pared by 3 bases and J by 3 bases, with 9 bases of the junction left unmatched. This CDR3 has 17 amino acids. CDR3 DNA: TGCGCCAGCAGCTCTGGACTAGCGGGAGTCTTAGGCTACGAGCAGTACTTC. Its translation: CASSSGLAGVLGYEQYF.

On this clonotype: One end of the junction is discordant with germline, which a read error may explain. The CDR3 loop is CASSLGAGRDERFF. In nucleotides, the CDR3 is TGTGCCAGCAGTTTAGGAGCGGGACGAGATGAGCGGTTCTTC. The chain is built from TRBV12-3 or TRBV12-4 and TRBJ2-1; 7 nucleotides line up with TRBD2. The CDR3 spans 14 residues.

This clonotype showed up many times. This rearrangement joins TRBV20-1 to TRBJ2-5, with 11 nucleotides matching TRBD2. The CDR3 loop spans 16 amino acids. Germline assignment: CDR1 DFQATT and CDR2 SNEGSKA (reference sequence). V lost 3 bases to trimming and J lost 2 bases; unmatched junction nucleotides: 8. The CDR3 protein is CSASPPTSGSQETQYF. The CDR3 DNA sequence: TGCAGTGCTAGCCCCCCAACTAGCGGGAGTCAAGAGACCCAGTACTTC.

With regard to this clonotype: A much larger clone lies a single base off, so this may be a read error. The missing conserved phenylalanine or tryptophan at the end of this CDR3 makes a read error likely. The chain carries TRBV10-2 and TRBJ2-3; D unclear. CDR1 WSHSY and CDR2 SAAADI come from the germline V gene. The CDR3 consists of 11 residues. V lost 8 bases, J lost 7 bases, and 10 bases lay in between. The CDR3: CASSESNTQYI. CDR3 coding DNA: TGCGCCAGCTCTGAGAGTAATACGCAGTATATT.

In this sample, this clonotype turned up many times. The rearrangement links TRBV4-2 to TRBJ2-7; 9 bases line up with TRBD2. CDR3 size: 14 residues. Trimming at V came to 1 base and at J to 4 bases, leaving 2 bases not matched to a gene. Germline CDR1 and CDR2: LGHNA and YNFKEQ. The CDR3 coding sequence is TGTGCCAGCAGCCAAGCTCTAGCGGGGTACGAGCAGTACTTC. This gives the protein CASSQALAGYEQYF.